This T cell receptor (beta chain) derives from a study of sequential checkpoint blockade in melanoma. About the study: Patients were randomized 1:1 to nivolumab-then-ipilimumab or ipilimumab-then-nivolumab first-line. Maintenance nivolumab came after either treatment sequence.

CDR3 length equals 15 residues. CDR1 and CDR2 (germline): MGHRA, YSYEKL. V shed 2 bases and J shed 2 bases, with 12 bases lying between them. Treatment meaning: randomized to nivolumab then ipilimumab (arm A) or the reverse (arm B). Live CD3+CD8+ CD19− CD56− cells were sorted from PBMCs. Sequenced by immunoSEQ multiplex PCR; TCRdb stores in-frame clones only, minus some. The data show about 12,000 clones, with roughly 60% seen just once and about 23% held by the top ten. Specimen: CD8+ T cells sorted from blood (inferred from file names), collected from a patient given nivolumab and ipilimumab in sequence. The chain is built from TRBV4-1 and TRBJ2-5, with D tentatively TRBD2 (6 bases). The receptor was derived from a human donor with melanoma. CDR3 nucleotide sequence: TGCGCCAGCAGCCAAAATGTTCTAGCGCAAGAGACCCAGTACTTC. Translated: CASSQNVLAQETQYF.